The clone carrying this TCR beta chain was found a few times. Methods used by the authors: The assay estimated nucleated cells by amplifying reference gene primers. This table comes from immunoSEQ multiplex PCR, and its TCRdb copy is limited to in-frame clones, with some not included. Clone size and V and J calls were adopted from that table, with D and trimming inferred from the DNA. The sample carries fewer than 250,000 clones, approximately 90% recorded once. Germline V gives CDR1 SGHAT, CDR2 FQNNGV. This CDR3 region has 17 residues. V was shortened by 5 bases and J by 8 bases, with 27 bases between the two germline ends. The sample originates from a study of blood T cell repertoires in COVID-19.

This sequence originates from a man aged 25 to 45 with acute or convalescent COVID-19. This chain links TRBV11-2 with TRBJ1-2; D possibly corresponds to TRBD1 (5 bases). Input material: peripheral blood. CDR3 in amino acids: CASSPPGRGTNVGGYTF. CDR3 bases: TGTGCCAGCAGCCCGCCGGGGAGGGGAACCAATGTGGGCGGCTACACCTTC.